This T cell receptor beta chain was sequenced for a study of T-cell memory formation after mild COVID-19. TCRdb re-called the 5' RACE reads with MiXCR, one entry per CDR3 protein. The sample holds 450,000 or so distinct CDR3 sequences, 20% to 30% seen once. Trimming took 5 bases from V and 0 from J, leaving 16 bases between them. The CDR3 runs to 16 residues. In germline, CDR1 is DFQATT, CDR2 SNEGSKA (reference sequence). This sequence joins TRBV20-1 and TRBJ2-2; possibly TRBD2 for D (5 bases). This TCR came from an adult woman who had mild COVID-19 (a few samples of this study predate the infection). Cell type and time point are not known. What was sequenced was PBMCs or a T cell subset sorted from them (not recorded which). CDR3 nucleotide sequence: TGCAGTGCTCGCCCCGTGCGAGCGGCGAACACCGGGGAGCTGTTTTTT. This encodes CSARPVRAANTGELFF.